This T cell receptor (beta chain) is from a study of T-cell memory formation after mild COVID-19. This clonotype was detected a few times. Its antigen is currently unknown. The CDR3 length is 15 residues. Each CDR3 protein gets one entry after TCRdb re-called the 5' RACE reads with MiXCR. The profile shows about 560,000 distinct CDR3 sequences, around a sixth of them singletons. The study, taken as a whole, reports: Most CD4+ clones that shrank were in CM and EM, while CD8+ ones turned up in EMRA.

Input material: PBMCs or a T cell subset sorted from them (not recorded which). This TCR came from an adult woman who had mild COVID-19 (a few samples of this study predate the infection). Cell type and time point are not known. The rearrangement joins TRBV21-1 to TRBJ2-7; the table's D call, TRBD1, has no DNA check behind it. TRBV21-1 is labeled a pseudogene. The CDR3 is CASSAGTGRAYEQYF. Written as DNA, the CDR3 is TGTGCCAGCAGCGCCGGGACAGGGAGGGCCTACGAGCAGTACTTC.